Listed below are T cell receptor beta chains from one sample, sequenced in a study of blood T cell repertoires in COVID-19. The method was immunoSEQ multiplex PCR; TCRdb's version includes in-frame clones alone and lacks a portion of them. The table lists hundreds of thousands of clones, about 90% of them singletons. The sequenced sample was peripheral blood. The receptor source for this set is a woman aged 25 to 39 with COVID-19, enrolled during active disease. The CDR3 runs from the conserved cysteine through the conserved F or W. A D gene is named only where the DNA matches it firmly. For some rows the clone size is stated as once, few or many, or as a class when expanded; others skip it.

clone size: .
V gene: TRBV2
J gene: TRBJ2-1
D gene: TRBD1
CDR3 DNA: TGTGCCAGCACCGGGACAGGGTTGCTCAATGAGCAGTTCTTC
CDR3 protein: CASTGTGLLNEQFF

clone size: once
V gene: TRBV7-7
J gene: TRBJ2-1
D gene: .
CDR3 DNA: TGTGCCAGCAGCCAGGACAACTACAATGAGCAGTTCTTC
CDR3 protein: CASSQDNYNEQFF

clone size: .
V gene: TRBV7-9
J gene: TRBJ2-7
D gene: .
CDR3 DNA: TGTGCCAGCAGCTTTGAGGTCGGCTACGAGCAGTACTTC
CDR3 protein: CASSFEVGYEQYF

clone size: .
V gene: TRBV19
J gene: TRBJ2-3
D gene: .
CDR3 DNA: TGTGCCAGTAGCGGGACACCAGATACGCAGTATTTT
CDR3 protein: CASSGTPDTQYF

clone size: few
V gene: TRBV28
J gene: TRBJ1-6
D gene: TRBD1
CDR3 DNA: TGTGCCAGCAGTTTCCCCGGGACAGGGGTAAGGTCACCCCTCCACTTT
CDR3 protein: CASSFPGTGVRSPLHF

clone size: .
V gene: TRBV10-2
J gene: TRBJ2-1
D gene: TRBD1
CDR3 DNA: TGCGCCAGCCGGGACAGCTACAATGAGCAGTTCTTC
CDR3 protein: CASRDSYNEQFF

clone size: .
V gene: TRBV10-1
J gene: TRBJ2-5
D gene: TRBD1
CDR3 DNA: TGCGCCAGCAGTGAGCTTGGGACAGGGTACCAAGAGACCCAGTACTTC
CDR3 protein: CASSELGTGYQETQYF

clone size: .
V gene: TRBV14
J gene: TRBJ2-7
D gene: TRBD1
CDR3 DNA: TGTGCCAGCAGCGAGGGCTACGGACAGGGGGCCTACGAGCAGTACTTC
CDR3 protein: CASSEGYGQGAYEQYF

clone size: once
V gene: TRBV2
J gene: TRBJ1-5
D gene: .
CDR3 DNA: TGTGCCAGCAGTGAAGCGCTGGCATACAATCAGCCCCAGCATTTT
CDR3 protein: CASSEALAYNQPQHF

clone size: .
V gene: TRBV9
J gene: TRBJ2-1
D gene: TRBD1
CDR3 DNA: TGTGCCAGCAGCGTAGACAGGGGGCGCAATGAGCAGTTCTTC
CDR3 protein: CASSVDRGRNEQFF

clone size: .
V gene: TRBV9
J gene: TRBJ1-2
D gene: TRBD1
CDR3 DNA: TGTGCCAGCAGCGTATATCAGACAGGGGACTATGGCTACACCTTC
CDR3 protein: CASSVYQTGDYGYTF

clone size: .
V gene: TRBV7-9
J gene: TRBJ1-1
D gene: .
CDR3 DNA: TGTGCCAGCAGTTTGGACACCACTGAAGCTTTCTTT
CDR3 protein: CASSLDTTEAFF

clone size: .
V gene: TRBV6-6
J gene: TRBJ1-1
D gene: .
CDR3 DNA: TGTGCCAGCAGTTACCTTCTCCTCAGGGGCACTGAAGCTTTCTTT
CDR3 protein: CASSYLLLRGTEAFF

clone size: once
V gene: TRBV2
J gene: TRBJ1-5
D gene: .
CDR3 DNA: TGTGCCAGCAGTGATTTATATAGCAATCAGCCCCAGCATTTT
CDR3 protein: CASSDLYSNQPQHF

clone size: .
V gene: TRBV12-3/TRBV12-4
J gene: TRBJ1-2
D gene: .
CDR3 DNA: TGTGCCAGCACCTCATTAGGGAGGGGCTACACCTTC
CDR3 protein: CASTSLGRGYTF

clone size: .
V gene: TRBV5-1
J gene: TRBJ1-1
D gene: .
CDR3 DNA: TGCGCCAGCAGCCGGGGGAACACTGAAGCTTTCTTT
CDR3 protein: CASSRGNTEAFF

clone size: .
V gene: TRBV15
J gene: TRBJ2-1
D gene: .
CDR3 DNA: TGTGCCACTGCGGCCCGAGATGAGCAGTTCTTC
CDR3 protein: CATAARDEQFF

clone size: .
V gene: TRBV19
J gene: TRBJ1-2
D gene: .
CDR3 DNA: TGTGCCAGTACAACAGGGATTCTAGAAGGCTACACCTTC
CDR3 protein: CASTTGILEGYTF

clone size: .
V gene: TRBV7-9
J gene: TRBJ1-3
D gene: .
CDR3 DNA: TGTGCCAGCCAATCGGTCCTGGCGTCAACCCGGGCTGGAAACACCATATATTTT
CDR3 protein: CASQSVLASTRAGNTIYF

clone size: .
V gene: TRBV9
J gene: TRBJ2-1
D gene: TRBD1
CDR3 DNA: TGTGCCAGCAGCCCCAGGACAGGGCTTTCCAATGAGCAGTTCTTC
CDR3 protein: CASSPRTGLSNEQFF

clone size: .
V gene: TRBV7-8
J gene: TRBJ2-2
D gene: .
CDR3 DNA: TGTGCCAGCAGCTCGCGGGACCACACCGGGGAGCTGTTTTTT
CDR3 protein: CASSSRDHTGELFF

clone size: .
V gene: TRBV11-2
J gene: TRBJ1-5
D gene: .
CDR3 DNA: TGTGCCAGCAGCTTAGGCGGGGGGCGAGGTAATCAGCCCCAGCATTTT
CDR3 protein: CASSLGGGRGNQPQHF

clone size: .
V gene: TRBV9
J gene: TRBJ2-7
D gene: TRBD2
CDR3 DNA: TGTGCCAGCAGCGGGGCGGGGGATATCTCCTACGAGCAGTACTTC
CDR3 protein: CASSGAGDISYEQYF

clone size: .
V gene: TRBV10-3
J gene: TRBJ1-6
D gene: .
CDR3 DNA: TGTGCCATCAGCGGACAGTCGGCTTCACCCCTCCACTTT
CDR3 protein: CAISGQSASPLHF

clone size: .
V gene: TRBV6-5
J gene: TRBJ1-1
D gene: .
CDR3 DNA: TGTGCCAGCAGTTTCCACTACATGAACACTGAAGCTTTCTTT
CDR3 protein: CASSFHYMNTEAFF

clone size: once
V gene: TRBV6-6
J gene: TRBJ1-2
D gene: TRBD1
CDR3 DNA: TGTGCCAGCAGTTACGGGACAGGGGATTACTATGGCTACACCTTC
CDR3 protein: CASSYGTGDYYGYTF

clone size: .
V gene: TRBV27
J gene: TRBJ1-5
D gene: TRBD1
CDR3 DNA: TGTGCCAGCAGTTTACAGGGGGGATATAGCAATCAGCCCCAGCATTTT
CDR3 protein: CASSLQGGYSNQPQHF

clone size: .
V gene: TRBV4-1
J gene: TRBJ1-4
D gene: .
CDR3 DNA: TGCGCCAGCAGCCAAGTGAGCAGGGTCGAAAAACTGTTTTTT
CDR3 protein: CASSQVSRVEKLFF

clone size: .
V gene: TRBV29-1
J gene: TRBJ2-3
D gene: .
CDR3 DNA: TGCAGCGTTCTGCTAGCCGCTTCTAGCACAGATACGCAGTATTTT
CDR3 protein: CSVLLAASSTDTQYF

clone size: .
V gene: TRBV7-8
J gene: TRBJ1-1
D gene: .
CDR3 DNA: TGTGCCAGCAGCCTACGAGTAGGGGGTGAAGCTTTCTTT
CDR3 protein: CASSLRVGGEAFF

clone size: .
V gene: TRBV27
J gene: TRBJ1-4
D gene: TRBD1
CDR3 DNA: TGTGCCAGCGCCTACTGGACAGGGTCGGAAAAACTGTTTTTT
CDR3 protein: CASAYWTGSEKLFF

clone size: .
V gene: TRBV30
J gene: TRBJ1-2
D gene: TRBD1
CDR3 DNA: TGTGCCTGGAGTGTTGACAGGGGGTACTATGGCTACACCTTC
CDR3 protein: CAWSVDRGYYGYTF

clone size: .
V gene: TRBV3-1/TRBV3-2
J gene: TRBJ2-2
D gene: TRBD2
CDR3 DNA: TGTGCCAGCAGTCGACTAGCGGGGGCGAACACCGGGGAGCTGTTTTTT
CDR3 protein: CASSRLAGANTGELFF

clone size: .
V gene: TRBV6-6
J gene: TRBJ2-7
D gene: TRBD2
CDR3 DNA: TGTGCCAGCAGGCGCCCAGGAGCGGGGGGGCCCGGCGAGCAGTACTTC
CDR3 protein: CASRRPGAGGPGEQYF